This passage covers 5 T cell receptor beta chains from one sample sequenced in a study of STAT3 mutations in large granular lymphocyte leukemia. Some clones are missing from TCRdb's copy, which holds only in-frame ones; the method was immunoSEQ multiplex PCR. The sample lists more than 3,500 clones; approximately 62% were seen once. These receptors lack a known antigen. Points from the study as a whole: Every T-LGLL patient had at least one immunodominant TCRbeta clonotype.

Sequencing was carried out using PBMCs. Receptor source: a human donor with T large granular lymphocyte leukemia. Some clones in this sample may be carry-over from other donors' samples.

The chain employs TRBV29-1 and TRBJ2-1; unclear D gene. Germline V gives CDR1 SQVTM, CDR2 ANQGSEA. This CDR3 is built from 11 residues. V was cut by 7 bases and J by 6 bases, with 10 bases left in between. CDR3 amino acids: CSAARGNEQFF. CDR3 nucleotide sequence: TGCAGCGCCGCTAGAGGCAATGAGCAGTTCTTC.

This clone was detected only a few times. V is TRBV19 and J is TRBJ2-7; D is unclear. V gave up 5 bases and J gave up 0 bases, with 14 bases separating them. The CDR3 consists of 15 residues. In germline, CDR1 is LNHDA, CDR2 SQIVND (reference sequence). CDR3 in amino acids: CASSPAPGRSYEQYF. CDR3 coding DNA: TGTGCCAGTAGTCCGGCCCCGGGCCGCTCCTACGAGCAGTACTTC.

This clone showed up just a few times. V is TRBV7-8 and J is TRBJ2-7; the match to TRBD2 covers 8 bases. This CDR3 region has 17 residues. In germline, CDR1 is SGHVS, CDR2 FQNEAQ. Trimming removed 1 base from V and 4 bases from J; junction bases left unmatched: 12. The CDR3 nucleotides are TGTGCCAGCAGCTTAGGAACCTCGGGACGGGGGGGGTACGAGCAGTACTTC. Encoded protein: CASSLGTSGRGGYEQYF.

This clone was counted only a few times. The V and J genes are TRBV30 and TRBJ2-7; TRBD1 agrees at 12 bases. J gave up 4 bases and V 3 bases, and 4 bases lay outside the gene matches. Germline V gene lookup returns CDR1 GTSNPN and CDR2 SVGIG (reference sequence). This CDR3 is 14 amino acids long. Here the CDR3 reads CAWRGQGALYEQYF. The CDR3 DNA reads TGTGCCTGGAGGGGACAGGGGGCACTTTACGAGCAGTACTTC.

The rearrangement joins TRBV13 to TRBJ2-7; D is unresolved. This CDR3 comprises 12 residues. The ends were cut back, 0 bases at V and 3 bases at J, with 3 bases in the middle. CDR1 PRHDT and CDR2 FYEKMQ come from the germline V gene (reference sequence). The CDR3 nucleotides read TGTGCCAGCAGCTTAGGGTACTACGAGCAGTACTTC. It encodes CASSLGYYEQYF.